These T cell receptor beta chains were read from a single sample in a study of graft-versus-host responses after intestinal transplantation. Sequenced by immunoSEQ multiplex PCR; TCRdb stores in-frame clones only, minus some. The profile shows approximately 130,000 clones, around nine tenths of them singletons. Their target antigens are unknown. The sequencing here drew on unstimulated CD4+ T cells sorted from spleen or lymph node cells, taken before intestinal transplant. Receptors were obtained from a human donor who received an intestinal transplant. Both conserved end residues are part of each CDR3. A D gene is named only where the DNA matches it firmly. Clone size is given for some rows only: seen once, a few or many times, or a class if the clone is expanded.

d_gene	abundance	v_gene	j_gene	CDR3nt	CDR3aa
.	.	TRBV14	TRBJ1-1	TGTGCCAGCAGCCAAAATTTCTTAACTGAAGCTTTCTTT	CASSQNFLTEAFF
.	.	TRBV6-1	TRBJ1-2	TGTGCCAGCAGCGACCAGGGTTACTATGGCTACACCTTC	CASSDQGYYGYTF
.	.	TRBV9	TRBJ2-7	TGTGCCAGCAGCGTTCTGGGTGCGGGTGACGAGCAGTACTTC	CASSVLGAGDEQYF
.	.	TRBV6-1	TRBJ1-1	TGTGCCAGCAGAGCACTGGAGGCTCGGACTGAAGCTTTCTTT	CASRALEARTEAFF
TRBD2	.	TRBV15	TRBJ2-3	TGTGCCACCTCAGCTGGACTAGCGGGGGGAGGGCTTAGCACAGATACGCAGTATTTT	CATSAGLAGGGLSTDTQYF
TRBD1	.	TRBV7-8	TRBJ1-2	TGTGCCAGCAGCTCCCCCGACAGGGGCTATGGCTACACCTTC	CASSSPDRGYGYTF
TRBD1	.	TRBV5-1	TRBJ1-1	TGCGCCAGCAGCTATACAGGGGACACTGAAGCTTTCTTT	CASSYTGDTEAFF
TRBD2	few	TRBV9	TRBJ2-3	TGTGCCAGCAGCGTAGCTGCGCGGGGGAGCACAGATACGCAGTATTTT	CASSVAARGSTDTQYF
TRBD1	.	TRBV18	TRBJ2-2	TGTGCCAGCTCGCCAGGGGGCGGTATGAACACCGGGGAGCTGTTTTTT	CASSPGGGMNTGELFF
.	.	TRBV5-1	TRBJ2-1	TGCGCCAGCAGCTCCCCCCGGGAGCAGTTCTTC	CASSSPREQFF
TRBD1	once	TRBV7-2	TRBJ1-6	TGTGCCAGCAGCGATGGTCCGGGACAGGGCCCCTCACCCCTCCACTTT	CASSDGPGQGPSPLHF
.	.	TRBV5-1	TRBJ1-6	TGCGCCAGCAGCCCTGACTGGTATAATTCACCCCTCCACTTT	CASSPDWYNSPLHF
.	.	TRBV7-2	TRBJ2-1	TGTGCCAGCAGCTTCAGGGATGGTGAGCAGTTCTTC	CASSFRDGEQFF
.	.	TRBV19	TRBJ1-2	TGTGCCAGTAGTATATCGTATGTGGGTTTAGGGAACTATGGCTACACCTTC	CASSISYVGLGNYGYTF
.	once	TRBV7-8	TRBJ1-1	TGTGCCAGCAGCCTCTCGGGGGCCATCACTGAAGCTTTCTTT	CASSLSGAITEAFF
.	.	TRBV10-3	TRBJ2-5	TGTGCCATCAGTGAGTCGTATGAGACCCAGTACTTC	CAISESYETQYF
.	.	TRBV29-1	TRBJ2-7	TGCAGCGCCCCAGAGGGGGATAGCTCCTACGAGCAGTACTTC	CSAPEGDSSYEQYF
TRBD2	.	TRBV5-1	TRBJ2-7	TGCGCCAGCAGCTTGCAGCGGGGGAATGCCTACGAGCAGTACTTC	CASSLQRGNAYEQYF
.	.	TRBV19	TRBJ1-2	TGTGCCAGTAGTCCCCCGGGTTGGGGGTACGGCGGCTACACCTTC	CASSPPGWGYGGYTF
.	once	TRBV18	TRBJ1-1	TGTGCCAGCTCACCCCGGGAGGTTTTGGACACTGAAGCTTTCTTT	CASSPREVLDTEAFF
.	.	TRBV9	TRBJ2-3	TGTGCCAGCAGCGCACTTGGGCGGGGACCTGGCACAGATACGCAGTATTTT	CASSALGRGPGTDTQYF
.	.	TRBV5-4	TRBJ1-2	TGTGCCAGCAGCTTTGAGGGGTATGGCTACACCTTC	CASSFEGYGYTF
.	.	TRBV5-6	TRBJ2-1	TGTGCCAGCAGCTTGGCGGGGGTCTCCTACAATGAGCAGTTCTTC	CASSLAGVSYNEQFF
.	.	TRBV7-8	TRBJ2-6	TGTGCCAGCAGCTTAGAACACTCTGGGGCCAACGTCCTGACTTTC	CASSLEHSGANVLTF
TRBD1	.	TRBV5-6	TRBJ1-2	TGTGCCAGCAGCATCCGGGACAGGGGGCGAGCGAATGGCTACACCTTC	CASSIRDRGRANGYTF
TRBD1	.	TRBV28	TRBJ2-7	TGTGCCAGCAGTTCCTGGACAGGGGGCTCCTACGAGCAGTACTTC	CASSSWTGGSYEQYF
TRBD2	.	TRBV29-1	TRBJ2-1	TGCAGCGTCGCCGGACTAGCGGGGGCCAGCTCCTACAATGAGCAGTTCTTC	CSVAGLAGASSYNEQFF
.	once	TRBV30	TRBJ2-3	TGTGCCTGGAGCCCAGATACGCAGTATTTT	CAWSPDTQYF
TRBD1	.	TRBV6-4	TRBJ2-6	TGTGCCAGCAATCCGGGACAGGGGGTTGGGGCCAACGTCCTGACTTTC	CASNPGQGVGANVLTF
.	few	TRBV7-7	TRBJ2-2	TGTGCCAGCAGCTTAGGGGGTAGCGGGGAGCTGTTTTTT	CASSLGGSGELFF
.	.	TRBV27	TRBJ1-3	TGTGCCAGCAGTTTTCGGCTAGGAAACACCATATATTTT	CASSFRLGNTIYF
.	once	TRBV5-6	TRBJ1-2	TGTGCCAGCACCATTGGGCCGGTTAACTATGGCTACACCTTC	CASTIGPVNYGYTF
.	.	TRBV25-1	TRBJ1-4	TGTGCCAGCCGACCCCAGGGAGCGGTTGAAAAACTGTTTTTT	CASRPQGAVEKLFF
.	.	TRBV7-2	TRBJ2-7	TGTGCCAGCGGCCCCCCGGCGGGAAGCTCCTACGAGCAGTACTTC	CASGPPAGSSYEQYF
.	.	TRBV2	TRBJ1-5	TGTGCCAGCAGTGACGGCAGGGTTAGCAATCAGCCCCAGCATTTT	CASSDGRVSNQPQHF
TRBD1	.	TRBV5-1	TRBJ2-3	TGCGCCAGCAGCCCCGGGACAGGGGGCGGCACAGATACGCAGTATTTT	CASSPGTGGGTDTQYF
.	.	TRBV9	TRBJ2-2	TGTGCCAGCAGCGTAGGCATTTACCTGACGAACACCGGGGAGCTGTTTTTT	CASSVGIYLTNTGELFF
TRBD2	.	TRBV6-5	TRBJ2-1	TGTGCCAGCAGTTACGGGAGCGGGGGGTATGGAAATGAGCAGTTCTTC	CASSYGSGGYGNEQFF
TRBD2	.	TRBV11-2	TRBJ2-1	TGTGCCAGCAGCGGTCTAGCGGGGGGCCCCTACAATGAGCAGTTCTTC	CASSGLAGGPYNEQFF
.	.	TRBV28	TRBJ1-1	TGTGCCAGCCCCCTAGCTTTCTTT	CASPLAFF
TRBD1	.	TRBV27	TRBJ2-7	TGTGCCAGCAGTCCCCGGGACAGGGGGCCCCTCTACGAGCAGTACTTC	CASSPRDRGPLYEQYF
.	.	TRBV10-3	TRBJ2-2	TGTGCCATCGGCGGGACGAACACCGGGGAGCTGTTTTTT	CAIGGTNTGELFF
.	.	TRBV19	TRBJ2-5	TGTGCCAGTAGTCAGGGTGGAGAGACCCAGTACTTC	CASSQGGETQYF
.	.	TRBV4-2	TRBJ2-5	TGTGCCAGCAGCCAAGAAGAACATCAAGAGACCCAGTACTTC	CASSQEEHQETQYF
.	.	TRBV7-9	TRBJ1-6	TGTGCCAGCAGCTTAGCGCCGAACCTCTCACCCCTCCACTTT	CASSLAPNLSPLHF
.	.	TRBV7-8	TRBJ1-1	TGTGCCAGCAGCTTAGCGTGGGGTAGGGGGAACACTGAAGCTTTCTTT	CASSLAWGRGNTEAFF
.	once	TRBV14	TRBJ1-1	TGTGCCAGCAGCCTTCAAGGGACGGTAGGAAAGGGGACTGAAGCTTTCTTT	CASSLQGTVGKGTEAFF
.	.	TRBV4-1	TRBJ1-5	TGCGCCAGCAGCCAAGACTTCGGGACAAATCAGCCCCAGCATTTT	CASSQDFGTNQPQHF
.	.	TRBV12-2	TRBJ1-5	TGTGCAAGTCGCTCCAGCCCCAGGGGCCATAGCAATCAGCCCCAGCATTTT	CASRSSPRGHSNQPQHF